The 12 T cell receptor beta chains in this list originate from one sample, sequenced in a study of T cells in Graves' hyperthyroidism and ophthalmopathy. Amplification of TCR beta CDR3 regions used RNA as the template. A first-round RT-PCR of the TCR CDR3 used the HTBI primer set. TCRdb re-called the multiplex PCR reads through MiXCR, storing one row per CDR3 protein. The sample has 210,000 or so distinct CDR3 sequences, about a sixth seen once. What was sequenced was blood. These receptors all come from a man aged 50 to 60 with Graves' hyperthyroidism.

The sample holds many counts of this clonotype. The chain uses TRBV7-9 and TRBJ1-1; tentatively, D is TRBD1 (5 bases). Trimming took 1 base from V and 6 from J, leaving 9 bases between them. Germline V gene data show CDR1 as SEHNR and CDR2 as FQNEAQ (reference sequence). This CDR3 is built from 13 residues. The CDR3 protein is CASSLEQVSEAFF. Written as DNA, the CDR3 is TGTGCCAGCAGCTTAGAACAGGTCTCTGAAGCTTTCTTT. Combining the CDR3 with reference TRBV7-9 and TRBJ1-1 gives the whole variable domain DTGVSQNPRHKITKRGQNVTFRCDPISEHNRLYWYRQTLGQGPEFLTYFQNEAQLEKSRLLSDRFSAERPKGSFSTLEIQRTEQGDSAMYLCASSLEQVSEAFFGQGTRLTVV.

The chain recombines TRBV6-1 with TRBJ2-1; no definite D call. This CDR3 is 11 amino acids long. Germline lookup yields CDR1 MNHNS and CDR2 SASEGT. Deletions cut 5 bases from V and 5 bases from J, with 4 bases between. The CDR3 is CASSKHNEQFF. For the CDR3, the DNA is TGTGCCAGCAGTAAACACAATGAGCAGTTCTTC.

This clonotype has a count of ten or more. The gene calls are TRBV28 and TRBJ2-7; D is possibly TRBD1 (6 bases). In germline, CDR1 is MDHEN, CDR2 SYDVKM. This CDR3 spans 14 amino acids. Trimming pared 5 bases from V and 3 bases from J, leaving 14 bases between. The CDR3 DNA reads as TGTGCCAGCAGTCCCGCAGGGGACCTCTACGAGCAGTACTTC. Translated: CASSPAGDLYEQYF.

This clonotype was observed many times. This chain connects TRBV3-1 to TRBJ1-2; D possibly corresponds to TRBD1 (6 bases). The CDR3 length is 14 residues. Germline loops: CDR1 LGHDT, CDR2 YNNKEL (reference sequence). The V end was cut by 3 bases, the J end by 4 bases, with 12 bases between. CDR3 region: CASSQVRGAYGYTF. The CDR3 DNA reads TGTGCCAGCAGCCAGGTCAGGGGCGCCTATGGCTACACCTTC. The variable domain in full, completed from reference TRBV3-1 and TRBJ1-2, reads DTAVSQTPKYLVTQMGNDKSIKCEQNLGHDTMYWYKQDSKKFLKIMFSYNNKELIINETVPNRFSPKSPDKAHLNLHINSLELGDSAVYFCASSQVRGAYGYTFGSGTRLTVV.

This clonotype was seen many times. The chain combines TRBV5-1 with TRBJ1-1, with D maybe TRBD1 (5 bases). CDR1 and CDR2 from the germline V gene are SGHRS and YFSETQ. The ends were cut back, 1 base at V and 7 bases at J, with 11 bases in the middle. This CDR3 is 13 amino acids long. The DNA for the CDR3 is TGCGCCAGCAGCTTGAATGGGGGTCTTGAAGCTTTCTTT. Residues: CASSLNGGLEAFF.

At least ten counts were recorded for this clonotype. The chain employs TRBV10-3 and TRBJ2-1; tentative D call: TRBD1 (6 bases). Between the trimmed V and J ends, which lost 10 bases and 3 bases, there was a span of 16 bases. The CDR3 consists of 14 residues. Germline V CDR1 and CDR2: ENHRY, SYGVKD. The CDR3 protein is CATSRGGDYNEQFF. CDR3 in DNA: TGTGCCACGTCCCGAGGGGGAGACTACAATGAGCAGTTCTTC.

This clonotype was seen a few times. The rearrangement uses TRBV5-1 and TRBJ2-2, with 10 bases matching TRBD2. V trimming: 0 bases; J trimming: 6 bases; junction bases outside the gene matches: 8. Germline CDR1 is SGHRS and CDR2 is YFSETQ. This CDR3 spans 17 amino acids. CDR3 nucleotide sequence: TGCGCCAGCAGCTTGGGGGCCCTAGCGGGAGTGGCCGGGGAGCTGTTTTTT. Translated: CASSLGALAGVAGELFF.

The gene calls are TRBV7-9 and TRBJ2-1, with 12 bases matching TRBD2. The CDR3 runs 17 residues. After removal of 5 bases from V and 6 bases from J, the junction contained 11 bases not matched to a gene. Per germline, CDR1 SEHNR and CDR2 FQNEAQ (reference sequence). The CDR3 sequence is CASSPPSGRAGGNEQFF. The DNA of the CDR3 is TGTGCCAGCAGCCCACCTAGCGGGAGGGCCGGTGGCAATGAGCAGTTCTTC.

The chain combines TRBV4-3 with TRBJ2-7; 9 bases are a match to TRBD2. This CDR3 has 15 amino acids. From germline, CDR1 is LGHNA and CDR2 YSLEER. J was trimmed by 7 bases and V by 4 bases; bases with no gene match: 11. The CDR3 sequence is CASSRELAGAGEQYF. DNA of the CDR3: TGCGCCAGCAGCCGAGAGTTAGCGGGAGCGGGGGAGCAGTACTTC.

There are a few counts of this clonotype. J is TRBJ1-3 and V is TRBV2; D perhaps matches TRBD1 (6 bases). V was pared by 5 bases and J by 3 bases, with 11 bases between. Germline V gene lookup returns CDR1 SNHLY and CDR2 FYNNEI. This CDR3 has 14 residues. The CDR3 reads CASSYTGNGNTIYF. The CDR3 DNA sequence: TGTGCCAGCAGTTATACAGGGAATGGAAACACCATATATTTT.

V gene TRBV28 combines with J gene TRBJ2-2; 9 bases match TRBD1. V was clipped by 6 bases and J by 4 bases; unmatched bases: 9. CDR3 size: 16 residues. The V gene's germline CDR1 is MDHEN and CDR2 SYDVKM. The CDR3 DNA is TGTGCCAGCAGGCCCCCGGGACAGGGCCCCACCGGGGAGCTGTTTTTT. This sequence encodes CASRPPGQGPTGELFF.

This clonotype has a count of ten or more. V gene TRBV7-2 combines with J gene TRBJ2-7, with TRBD2 matching 9 bases. The CDR3 has 14 residues. Trimming cost V 1 base and J 3 bases; bases outside gene matches: 1. Germline CDR1 reads SGHTA; CDR2 reads FQGNSA. Here the CDR3 DNA reads TGTGCCAGCAGCTTAGGACTAGCGGTCTACGAGCAGTACTTC. Protein: CASSLGLAVYEQYF.